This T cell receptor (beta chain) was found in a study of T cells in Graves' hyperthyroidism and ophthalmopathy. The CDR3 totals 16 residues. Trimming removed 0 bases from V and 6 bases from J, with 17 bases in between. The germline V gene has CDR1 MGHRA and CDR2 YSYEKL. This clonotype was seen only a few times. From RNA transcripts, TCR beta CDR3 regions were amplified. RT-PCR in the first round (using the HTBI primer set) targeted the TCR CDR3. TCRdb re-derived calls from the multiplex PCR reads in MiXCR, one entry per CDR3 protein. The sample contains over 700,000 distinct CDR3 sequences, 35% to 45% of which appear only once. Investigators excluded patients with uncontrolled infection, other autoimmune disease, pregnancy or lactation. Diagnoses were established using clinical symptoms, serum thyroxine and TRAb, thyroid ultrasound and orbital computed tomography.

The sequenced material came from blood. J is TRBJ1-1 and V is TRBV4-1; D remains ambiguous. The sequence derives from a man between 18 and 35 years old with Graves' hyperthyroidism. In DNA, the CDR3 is TGCGCCAGCAGCCAAGATTCGGAGGGTATAGACGCTGAAGCTTTCTTT. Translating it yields CASSQDSEGIDAEAFF.